These T cell receptor beta chains were read from a single sample in a study of graft-versus-host responses after intestinal transplantation. No cognate antigen is known for these TCRs. Using immunoSEQ multiplex PCR, the repertoire was profiled, and TCRdb retains in-frame clones only, with some absent. The table includes more than 95,000 clones, 87% detected once. Here the sequenced sample was unstimulated CD4+ T cells sorted from spleen or lymph node cells, taken before intestinal transplant. The receptors here all came from a human donor who received an intestinal transplant. Each CDR3 is given with its conserved first and last residue. A D gene is named only where the DNA matches it firmly. Clone size, where shown, is once, few, many, or a class for clones that have expanded.

13	TRBJ2-4	TRBV6-6	NA	NA	CASAWDDGNIQYF	TGTGCCAGCGCCTGGGACGACGGAAACATTCAGTACTTC
13	TRBJ2-1	TRBV5-1	NA	NA	CASSPLRNDEQFF	TGCGCCAGCAGCCCCCTCAGGAACGATGAGCAGTTCTTC
16	TRBJ2-3	TRBV7-2	TRBD2	NA	CASSPRLAGSGDTQYF	TGTGCCAGCAGCCCTCGACTAGCGGGATCGGGAGATACGCAGTATTTT
15	TRBJ1-1	TRBV9	NA	NA	CASSATGTLNTEAFF	TGTGCCAGCAGCGCCACCGGGACCCTGAACACTGAAGCTTTCTTT
15	TRBJ2-7	TRBV7-2	TRBD2	NA	CASSVSGGIVYEQYF	TGTGCCAGCAGCGTTAGCGGGGGGATTGTCTACGAGCAGTACTTC
14	TRBJ2-3	TRBV7-9	TRBD2	NA	CASSFGREPDTQYF	TGTGCCAGCAGCTTTGGGCGGGAGCCAGATACGCAGTATTTT
16	TRBJ1-4	TRBV4-2	TRBD1	NA	CASSQEGTGSNEKLFF	TGTGCCAGCAGCCAAGAAGGGACAGGATCTAATGAAAAACTGTTTTTT
12	TRBJ2-2	TRBV27	NA	once	CASRRGPGELFF	TGTGCCAGCCGGCGGGGGCCCGGGGAGCTGTTTTTT
15	TRBJ2-2	TRBV5-4	NA	NA	CACRGGNPTTGELFF	TGTGCCTGCCGAGGGGGGAACCCGACCACCGGGGAGCTGTTTTTT
13	TRBJ1-2	TRBV15	NA	NA	CATSSDSTGGYTF	TGTGCCACCAGCAGCGACAGTACTGGTGGCTACACCTTC
15	TRBJ1-2	TRBV5-4	TRBD1	NA	CASSPWDSVPYGYTF	TGTGCCAGCAGCCCCTGGGACAGCGTTCCCTATGGCTACACCTTC
15	TRBJ2-6	TRBV7-2	NA	NA	CASKDGPLGANVLTF	TGTGCCAGCAAGGACGGACCTCTGGGGGCCAACGTCCTGACTTTC
15	TRBJ2-7	TRBV28	TRBD2	once	CASSFSREGFREQYF	TGTGCCAGCAGTTTTTCGCGGGAGGGGTTTCGGGAGCAGTACTTC
17	TRBJ1-2	TRBV9	NA	NA	CASSVLTWEQLVYGYTF	TGTGCCAGCAGCGTACTAACCTGGGAGCAGTTGGTCTATGGCTACACCTTC
14	TRBJ1-5	TRBV6-1	NA	NA	CASSEQGLGQPQHF	TGTGCCAGCAGTGAACAAGGGTTGGGTCAGCCCCAGCATTTT
16	TRBJ2-3	TRBV4-1	TRBD2	NA	CASSHLRGDNLDTQYF	TGCGCCAGCAGCCACTTGCGGGGGGACAATCTGGATACGCAGTATTTT
17	TRBJ2-3	TRBV5-6	TRBD2	once	CASNKAGRGGATDTQYF	TGTGCCAGCAACAAGGCAGGGCGCGGGGGGGCCACAGATACGCAGTATTTT
16	TRBJ2-1	TRBV5-1	NA	NA	CASSLGSGTPYNEQFF	TGCGCCAGCAGCTTGGGGTCAGGGACACCCTACAATGAGCAGTTCTTC
14	TRBJ1-1	TRBV11-2	TRBD1	NA	CASSSGQGATEAFF	TGTGCCAGCAGCTCAGGGCAGGGGGCCACTGAAGCTTTCTTT
16	TRBJ2-2	TRBV4-1	NA	NA	CASSQRQPLSSGELFF	TGCGCCAGCAGCCAACGACAGCCCCTGTCCTCCGGGGAGCTGTTTTTT
14	TRBJ1-4	TRBV29-1	TRBD1	NA	CSVAVQGTNEKLFF	TGCAGCGTCGCGGTACAGGGGACCAATGAAAAACTGTTTTTT
16	TRBJ2-3	TRBV11-2	TRBD2	NA	CASSSGLAHPPDTQYF	TGTGCCAGCAGCTCGGGACTAGCGCACCCCCCGGATACGCAGTATTTT
14	TRBJ1-5	TRBV2	NA	NA	CASSEQVSNQPQHF	TGTGCCAGCAGTGAGCAGGTGAGCAATCAGCCCCAGCATTTT
16	TRBJ2-3	TRBV7-3	TRBD2	NA	CASSLRLAGSTDTQYF	TGTGCCAGCAGCCTGCGACTAGCGGGTTCCACAGATACGCAGTATTTT
13	TRBJ2-1	TRBV6-5	NA	NA	CASGAGAWNEQFF	TGTGCCAGTGGGGCAGGGGCGTGGAATGAGCAGTTCTTC
13	TRBJ2-7	TRBV6-6	NA	once	CASRTGSSYEQYF	TGTGCCAGCAGGACGGGGAGCTCCTACGAGCAGTACTTC
14	TRBJ2-7	TRBV25-1	TRBD2	NA	CASSQASGIYEQYF	TGTGCCAGCAGTCAAGCTAGCGGGATTTACGAGCAGTACTTC
17	TRBJ1-6	TRBV4-2	NA	NA	CASSGLVRGANWSPLHF	TGTGCCAGCAGCGGTTTGGTCAGAGGGGCTAATTGGTCACCCCTCCACTTT
15	TRBJ2-1	TRBV7-9	TRBD2	NA	CASSVSGGFNNEQFF	TGTGCCAGCAGCGTTAGCGGGGGTTTCAACAATGAGCAGTTCTTC
14	TRBJ2-1	TRBV10-3	NA	NA	CAITDGQSYNEQFF	TGTGCCATCACCGACGGACAGTCCTACAATGAGCAGTTCTTC
14	TRBJ2-5	TRBV7-9	NA	NA	CASSTRIGAETQYF	TGTGCCAGCAGCACACGGATCGGGGCGGAGACCCAGTACTTC
15	TRBJ2-1	TRBV5-1	TRBD1	NA	CASSLWTGSYNEQFF	TGCGCCAGCAGCCTCTGGACAGGGTCCTACAATGAGCAGTTCTTC
15	TRBJ1-5	TRBV2	TRBD1	NA	CASRYTGGLGQPQHF	TGTGCCAGCAGGTACACAGGGGGTCTGGGTCAGCCCCAGCATTTT
18	TRBJ2-2	TRBV2	TRBD1	NA	CASSVLGQGPSNTGELFF	TGTGCCAGCAGTGTGCTGGGACAGGGGCCGTCGAACACCGGGGAGCTGTTTTTT
11	TRBJ2-3	TRBV5-1	NA	NA	CASSDTDTQYF	TGCGCCAGCAGTGACACAGATACGCAGTATTTT
15	TRBJ2-7	TRBV18	TRBD2	NA	CASSPELAGAYEQYF	TGTGCCAGCTCACCTGAACTAGCGGGGGCCTACGAGCAGTACTTC
15	TRBJ1-2	TRBV7-2	TRBD1	NA	CASSIQGQGGYGYTF	TGTGCCAGCAGCATCCAAGGACAGGGGGGGTATGGCTACACCTTC
16	TRBJ2-5	TRBV7-3	TRBD2	NA	CASSLGSGAGEETQYF	TGTGCCAGCAGCTTGGGGTCGGGAGCGGGAGAAGAGACCCAGTACTTC
14	TRBJ1-5	TRBV5-1	NA	NA	CASSADGLDQPQHF	TGCGCCAGCAGCGCCGACGGGCTCGATCAGCCCCAGCATTTT
17	TRBJ2-2	TRBV4-2	TRBD2	NA	CASSGGLAGGNTGELFF	TGTGCCAGCAGCGGAGGACTAGCGGGGGGAAACACCGGGGAGCTGTTTTTT
12	TRBJ2-7	TRBV29-1	TRBD1	NA	CSVRDRGYEQYF	TGCAGCGTCAGAGACAGGGGCTACGAGCAGTACTTC
15	TRBJ1-5	TRBV19	TRBD1	NA	CASSIEGQGGQPQHF	TGTGCCAGTAGTATAGAGGGACAGGGCGGGCAGCCCCAGCATTTT
13	TRBJ2-3	TRBV7-6	NA	NA	CASSRQSTDTQYF	TGTGCCAGCAGCCGCCAAAGCACAGATACGCAGTATTTT
12	TRBJ2-6	TRBV6-5	TRBD2	NA	CASSPMAERENF	TGTGCCAGCAGCCCAATGGCGGAGCGGGAGAATTTC
15	TRBJ1-5	TRBV4-1	TRBD1	NA	CASSQFTGGNQPQHF	TGCGCCAGCAGCCAGTTCACAGGGGGGAATCAGCCCCAGCATTTT
16	TRBJ2-3	TRBV4-1	TRBD2	NA	CASSHPTSGSIDTQYF	TGCGCCAGCAGCCACCCAACTAGCGGGAGTATAGATACGCAGTATTTT
15	TRBJ2-3	TRBV10-1	NA	NA	CANSEGGIGADTQYF	TGCGCCAACAGTGAAGGAGGGATCGGTGCAGATACGCAGTATTTT
16	TRBJ1-5	TRBV10-3	NA	NA	CAISEGGGRSNQPQHF	TGTGCCATCAGTGAAGGAGGAGGTAGGAGCAATCAGCCCCAGCATTTT
14	TRBJ1-1	TRBV7-2	NA	NA	CASSHFDSYTEAFF	TGTGCCAGCAGCCATTTCGACAGTTACACTGAAGCTTTCTTT
15	TRBJ2-7	TRBV5-6	NA	NA	CASSLYVTLHYEQYF	TGTGCCAGCAGCTTGTACGTGACCCTTCACTACGAGCAGTACTTC
15	TRBJ2-7	TRBV5-1	TRBD1	once	CASSSSIGGASEQYF	TGCGCCAGCAGCTCCTCGATAGGGGGCGCATCCGAGCAGTACTTC
15	TRBJ2-3	TRBV11-1	NA	NA	CASAPDAGQGDTQYF	TGTGCCAGCGCTCCGGATGCGGGCCAGGGAGATACGCAGTATTTT
14	TRBJ2-7	TRBV29-1	NA	NA	CSVEEGNVRYEQYF	TGCAGCGTTGAAGAAGGAAACGTTCGCTACGAGCAGTACTTC
14	TRBJ2-7	TRBV6-5	TRBD1	NA	CASSDRDSAYEQYF	TGTGCCAGCAGTGACCGGGACAGTGCCTACGAGCAGTACTTC
14	TRBJ2-5	TRBV5-4	NA	NA	CASSLRTGRETQYF	TGTGCCAGCAGCCTAAGGACCGGCAGAGAGACCCAGTACTTC